This TCR beta chain was sequenced in a study of blood T cell repertoires in COVID-19. Study-wide background: Acute-phase and convalescent COVID-19 samples originated in the United States, Italy and Spain.

Generated by immunoSEQ multiplex PCR, the TCRdb table keeps only in-frame clones and is missing some. In the table there are around 63,000 clones, 80% to 90% of which are singletons. CDR1 and CDR2 from the germline V gene are SGHDT and YYEEEE. CDR3 length equals 16 residues. Trimming at V came to 1 base and at J to 3 bases, leaving 7 bases not matched to a gene. Patients in Seattle were enrolled during active infection, then followed longitudinally. What was sequenced was peripheral blood. This sequence joins TRBV5-6 and TRBJ2-5, with 9 bases matching TRBD1. The TCR comes from a woman aged 55-69 years with COVID-19, enrolled during active disease. The CDR3 protein is CASSLLGTGKEETQYF. The CDR3 DNA sequence: TGTGCCAGCAGCTTGCTCGGGACAGGGAAGGAAGAGACCCAGTACTTC. The full variable domain, completed using reference TRBV5-6 and TRBJ2-5, is DAGVTQSPTHLIKTRGQQVTLRCSPKSGHDTVSWYQQALGQGPQFIFQYYEEEERQRGNFPDRFSGHQFPNYSSELNVNALLLGDSALYLCASSLLGTGKEETQYFGPGTRLLVL.